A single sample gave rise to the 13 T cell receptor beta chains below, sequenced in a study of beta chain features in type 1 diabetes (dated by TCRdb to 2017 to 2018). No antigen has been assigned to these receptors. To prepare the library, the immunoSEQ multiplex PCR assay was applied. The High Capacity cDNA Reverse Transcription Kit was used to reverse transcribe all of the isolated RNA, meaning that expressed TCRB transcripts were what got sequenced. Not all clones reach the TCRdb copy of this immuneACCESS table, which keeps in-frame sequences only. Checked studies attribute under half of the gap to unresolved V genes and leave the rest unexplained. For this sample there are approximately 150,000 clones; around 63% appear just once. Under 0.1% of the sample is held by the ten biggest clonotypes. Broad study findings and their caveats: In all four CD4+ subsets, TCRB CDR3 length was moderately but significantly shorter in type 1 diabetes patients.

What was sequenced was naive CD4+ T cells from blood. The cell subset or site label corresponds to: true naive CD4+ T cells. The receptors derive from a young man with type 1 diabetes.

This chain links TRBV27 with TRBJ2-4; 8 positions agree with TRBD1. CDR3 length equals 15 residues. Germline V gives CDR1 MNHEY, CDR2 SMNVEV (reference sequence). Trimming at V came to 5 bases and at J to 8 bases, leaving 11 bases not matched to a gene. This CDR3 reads CASSPWTGSGDIQYF. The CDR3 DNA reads TGTGCCAGCAGTCCCTGGACAGGGTCCGGGGACATTCAGTACTTC.

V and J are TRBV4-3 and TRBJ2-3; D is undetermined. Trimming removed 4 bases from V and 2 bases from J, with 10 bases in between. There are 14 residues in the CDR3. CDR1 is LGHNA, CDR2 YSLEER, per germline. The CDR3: CASSPGRFTDTQYF. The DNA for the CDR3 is TGCGCCAGCAGCCCCGGGCGGTTCACAGATACGCAGTATTTT.

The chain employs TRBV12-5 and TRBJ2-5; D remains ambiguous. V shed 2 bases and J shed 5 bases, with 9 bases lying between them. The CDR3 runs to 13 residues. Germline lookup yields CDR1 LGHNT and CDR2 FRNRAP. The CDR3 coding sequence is TGTGCTAGTGGTTTGAGTGAGGCGGAGACCCAGTACTTC. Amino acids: CASGLSEAETQYF.

The CDR3 region has the DNA TGTGCCAGCAGCTTAGGCACAGCAAAGTACAATGAGCAGTTCTTC. Residues: CASSLGTAKYNEQFF. This rearrangement joins TRBV7-9 to TRBJ2-1; D call uncertain. Germline-derived CDR1 and CDR2 are SEHNR and FQNEAQ (reference sequence). Trimming stripped 1 base from V and 4 bases from J, with 11 bases between. The CDR3 contains 15 residues.

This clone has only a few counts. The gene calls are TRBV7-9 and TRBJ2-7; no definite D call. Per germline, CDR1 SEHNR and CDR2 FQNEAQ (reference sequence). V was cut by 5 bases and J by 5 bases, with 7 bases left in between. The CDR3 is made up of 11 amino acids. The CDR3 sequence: CASSGVHEQYF. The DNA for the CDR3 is TGTGCCAGCAGCGGCGTCCACGAGCAGTACTTC. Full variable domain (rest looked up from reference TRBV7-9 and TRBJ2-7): DTGVSQNPRHKITKRGQNVTFRCDPISEHNRLYWYRQTLGQGPEFLTYFQNEAQLEKSRLLSDRFSAERPKGSFSTLEIQRTEQGDSAMYLCASSGVHEQYFGPGTRLTVT.

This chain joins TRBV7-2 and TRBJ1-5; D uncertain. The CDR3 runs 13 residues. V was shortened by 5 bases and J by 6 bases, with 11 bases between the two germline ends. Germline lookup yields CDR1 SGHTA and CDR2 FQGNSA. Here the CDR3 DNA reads TGTGCCAGCAGCATCGCACTGTCTCAGCCCCAGCATTTT. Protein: CASSIALSQPQHF.

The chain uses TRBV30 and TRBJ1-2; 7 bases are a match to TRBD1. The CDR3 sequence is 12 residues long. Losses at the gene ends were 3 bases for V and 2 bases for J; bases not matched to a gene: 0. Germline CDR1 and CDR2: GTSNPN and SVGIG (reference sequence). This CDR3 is CAWRQGNYGYTF. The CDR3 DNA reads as TGTGCCTGGAGACAGGGGAACTATGGCTACACCTTC.

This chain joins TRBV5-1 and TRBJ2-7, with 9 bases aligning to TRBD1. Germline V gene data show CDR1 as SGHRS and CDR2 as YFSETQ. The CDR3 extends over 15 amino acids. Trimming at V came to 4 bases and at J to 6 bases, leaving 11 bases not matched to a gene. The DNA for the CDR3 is TGCGCCAGCAGCCCCTGGGACAGGGATTCTGGCGAGCAGTACTTC. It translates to CASSPWDRDSGEQYF.

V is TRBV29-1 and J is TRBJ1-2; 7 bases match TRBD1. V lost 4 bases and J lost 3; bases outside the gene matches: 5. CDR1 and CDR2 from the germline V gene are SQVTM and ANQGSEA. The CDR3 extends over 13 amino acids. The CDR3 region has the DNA TGCAGCGTTGGCGACAGGGTTGACTATGGCTACACCTTC. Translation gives CSVGDRVDYGYTF.

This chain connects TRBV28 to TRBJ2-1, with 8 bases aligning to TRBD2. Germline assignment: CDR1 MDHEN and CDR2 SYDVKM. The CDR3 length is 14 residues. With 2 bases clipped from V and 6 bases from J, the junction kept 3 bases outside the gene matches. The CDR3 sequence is CASSLVSGANEQFF. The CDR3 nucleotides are TGTGCCAGCAGTTTAGTTAGCGGGGCCAATGAGCAGTTCTTC. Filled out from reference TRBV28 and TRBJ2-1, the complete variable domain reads DVKVTQSSRYLVKRTGEKVFLECVQDMDHENMFWYRQDPGLGLRLIYFSYDVKMKEKGDIPEGYSVSREKKERFSLILESASTNQTSMYLCASSLVSGANEQFFGPGTRLTVL.

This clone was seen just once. In DNA, the CDR3 is TGTGCCACCAGCACGGACCGTACGCAGTATTTT. It specifies CATSTDRTQYF. This chain links TRBV15 with TRBJ2-3, with no clear D. Germline assignment: CDR1 LNHNV and CDR2 YYDKDF (reference sequence). The CDR3 is 11 residues long. Trimming left V 4 bases short and J 8 bases short, with 7 bases between.

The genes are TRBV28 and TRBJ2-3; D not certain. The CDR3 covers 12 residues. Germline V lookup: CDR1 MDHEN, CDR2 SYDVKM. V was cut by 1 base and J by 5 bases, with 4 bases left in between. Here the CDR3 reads CASSLLVDTQYF. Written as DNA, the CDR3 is TGTGCCAGCAGTTTATTGGTAGATACGCAGTATTTT.

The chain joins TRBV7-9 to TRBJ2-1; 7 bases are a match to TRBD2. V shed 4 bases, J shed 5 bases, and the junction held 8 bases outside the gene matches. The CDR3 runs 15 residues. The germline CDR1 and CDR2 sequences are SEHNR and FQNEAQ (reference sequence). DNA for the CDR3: TGTGCCAGCAGCTCCCCCTTGGGGACTAACAATGAGCAGTTCTTC. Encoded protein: CASSSPLGTNNEQFF. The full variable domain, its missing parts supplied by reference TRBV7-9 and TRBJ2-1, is DTGVSQNPRHKITKRGQNVTFRCDPISEHNRLYWYRQTLGQGPEFLTYFQNEAQLEKSRLLSDRFSAERPKGSFSTLEIQRTEQGDSAMYLCASSSPLGTNNEQFFGPGTRLTVL.